Here is one TCR beta chain with its context. Its antigen is still unknown. This entry is derived from a study of long-term antiretroviral therapy in people with HIV. The CDR3 consists of 14 residues. Germline V gene data show CDR1 as ENHRY and CDR2 as SYGVKD. The germline V and J ends were trimmed by 0 bases and 7 bases, with 7 bases remaining between them. Version v3.0 of the immunoSEQ assay was performed at survey level. The method was immunoSEQ multiplex PCR; TCRdb's version includes in-frame clones alone and lacks a portion of them. The profile shows some 27,000 clones, under 85% of them singletons. Study-level results: Whichever time point was examined, clones expanded before ART dominated the repertoire.

Specimens held about 0.95-10 million cryopreserved PBMC prior to DNA extraction. This sequence joins TRBV10-3 and TRBJ1-6; D unresolved. This clonotype originated in a man aged 30 to 39 with HIV. Sample: unsorted PBMCs, taken 2.1 years after starting antiretroviral therapy. CDR3 coding DNA: TGTGCCATCAGTGAGTCGGACGGGAATTCACCCCTCCACTTT. It translates to CAISESDGNSPLHF.